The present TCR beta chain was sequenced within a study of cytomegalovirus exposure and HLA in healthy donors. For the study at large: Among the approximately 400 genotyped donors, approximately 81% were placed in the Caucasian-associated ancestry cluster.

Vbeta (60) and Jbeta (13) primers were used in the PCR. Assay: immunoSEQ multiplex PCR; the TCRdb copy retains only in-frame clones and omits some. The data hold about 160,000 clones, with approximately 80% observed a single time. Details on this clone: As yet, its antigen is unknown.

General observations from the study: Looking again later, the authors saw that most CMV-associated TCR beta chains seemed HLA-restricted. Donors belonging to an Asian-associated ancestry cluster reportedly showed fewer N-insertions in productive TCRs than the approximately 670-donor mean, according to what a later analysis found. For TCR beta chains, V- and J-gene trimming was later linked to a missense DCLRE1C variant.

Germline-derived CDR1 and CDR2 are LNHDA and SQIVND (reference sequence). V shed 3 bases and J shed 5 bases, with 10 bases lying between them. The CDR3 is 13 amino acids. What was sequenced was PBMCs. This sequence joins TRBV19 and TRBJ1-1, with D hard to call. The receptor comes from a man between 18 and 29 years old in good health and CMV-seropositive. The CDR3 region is CASSILTGTEAFF. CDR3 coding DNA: TGTGCCAGTAGTATCTTAACGGGGACTGAAGCTTTCTTT.